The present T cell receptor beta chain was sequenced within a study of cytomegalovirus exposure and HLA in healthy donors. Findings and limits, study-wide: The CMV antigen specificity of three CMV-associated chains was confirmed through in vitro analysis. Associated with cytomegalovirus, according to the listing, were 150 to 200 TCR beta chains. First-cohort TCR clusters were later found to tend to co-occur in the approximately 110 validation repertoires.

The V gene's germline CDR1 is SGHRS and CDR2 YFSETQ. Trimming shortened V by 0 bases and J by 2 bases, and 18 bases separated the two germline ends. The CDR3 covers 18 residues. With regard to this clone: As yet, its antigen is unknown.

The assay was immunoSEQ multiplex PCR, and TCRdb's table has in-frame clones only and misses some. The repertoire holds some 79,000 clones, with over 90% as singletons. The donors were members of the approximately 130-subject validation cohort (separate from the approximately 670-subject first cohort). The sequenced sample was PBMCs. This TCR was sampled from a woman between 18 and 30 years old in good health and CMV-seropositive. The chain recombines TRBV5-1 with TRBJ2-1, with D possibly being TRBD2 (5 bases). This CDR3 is CASSLAEKISGAYNEQFF. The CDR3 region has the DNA TGCGCCAGCAGCTTGGCGGAAAAGATCAGCGGAGCCTACAATGAGCAGTTCTTC.